Following are 15 T cell receptor beta chains from one sample sequenced in a study of T-cell memory formation after mild COVID-19 (TCRdb year 2021). Library construction relied on 5' RACE. The run used an Illumina NovaSeq 6000. Starting from the raw public reads, TCRdb applied fastp trimming at Q25, assembled clones with MiXCR and retained in-frame beta chains. Rows with a matching CDR3 protein are joined into one entry that keeps the most common DNA and genes. This sample is represented by roughly 190,000 distinct CDR3 sequences; approximately 10% of them were singletons. The ten largest clones add up to 3% of the sample. The source material was PBMCs or a T cell subset sorted from them (not recorded which). The receptor source for this set is a man aged 18 to 35 who had mild COVID-19 (a few samples of this study predate the infection). The sample titles of this study are shuffled in the database, so cell type and time point are left out; the donor was told from shared clones.

This clonotype came up a few times. The chain uses TRBV5-1 and TRBJ1-5; 7 nucleotides agree with TRBD1. This CDR3 region has 14 residues. Germline trimming cut 2 bases from V and 6 bases from J; bases unmatched to any gene: 5. Germline CDR1 SGHRS, CDR2 YFSETQ. Here the CDR3 reads CASSFGQEGQPQHF. The DNA for the CDR3 is TGCGCCAGCAGCTTCGGACAGGAGGGTCAGCCCCAGCATTTT.

The chain carries TRBV10-3 and TRBJ2-5, with D maybe TRBD2 (6 bases). Trimming shortened V by 4 bases and J by 3 bases, and 6 bases separated the two germline ends. The CDR3 spans 12 residues. The V gene's germline CDR1 is ENHRY and CDR2 SYGVKD. CDR3 in DNA: TGTGCCATCAGTGGCGGGGAAGAGACCCAGTACTTC. Translated: CAISGGEETQYF.

This clonotype appeared a few times. The rearrangement uses TRBV5-4 and TRBJ2-2; the match to TRBD1 covers 9 bases. CDR3 length: 15 residues. Germline trimming cut 5 bases from V and 7 bases from J; bases unmatched to any gene: 9. CDR1 and CDR2 (germline): SGHNT, YYREEE (reference sequence). For the CDR3, the DNA is TGTGCCAGCAGGCCTGGACAGGGGCGTTTCGGGGAGCTGTTTTTT. Protein product: CASRPGQGRFGELFF. The entire variable domain, with the rest obtained from reference TRBV5-4 and TRBJ2-2, is as follows: ETGVTQSPTHLIKTRGQQVTLRCSSQSGHNTVSWYQQALGQGPQFIFQYYREEENGRGNFPPRFSGLQFPNYSSELNVNALELDDSALYLCASRPGQGRFGELFFGEGSRLTVL.

This clonotype was recorded a few times. The V and J genes are TRBV7-2 and TRBJ1-3, with D uncertain. With 1 base removed from V and 0 bases from J, the gap between germline ends came to 10 bases. This CDR3 has 16 amino acids. Germline-derived CDR1 and CDR2 are SGHTA and FQGNSA. The CDR3 is CASSLGATISGNTIYF. CDR3 nucleotides: TGTGCCAGCAGCTTAGGGGCCACGATCTCTGGAAACACCATATATTTT.

This clonotype was seen at least ten times. The chain couples TRBV7-2 to TRBJ2-1, with 10 bases fitting TRBD2. J was trimmed by 4 bases and V by 4 bases; bases with no gene match: 7. The CDR3 contains 16 residues. The V gene's germline CDR1 is SGHTA and CDR2 FQGNSA. The CDR3 is CASSSLSGGNYNEQFF. CDR3 nucleotide sequence: TGTGCCAGCAGCTCCCTTAGCGGGGGGAATTACAATGAGCAGTTCTTC.

This clonotype showed up just a few times. The chain combines TRBV21-1 with TRBJ2-5; the table assigns TRBD2, which was not confirmed against the DNA. TRBV21-1 is recorded as a pseudogene. There are 16 residues in the CDR3. The CDR3 DNA is TGTGCCAGCAGCAGAACAAGCGGGGTAAACCAAGAGACCCAGTACTTC. Translation: CASSRTSGVNQETQYF.

The chain uses TRBV6-2 or TRBV6-3 and TRBJ1-4, with D possibly being TRBD1 (5 bases). The CDR3 runs 15 residues. Per the germline V gene, CDR1 is MNHEY and CDR2 is SVGEGT. Trimming removed 0 bases from V and 6 bases from J, with 11 bases in between. CDR3 bases: TGTGCCAGCAGTTACTCGGGACGACTTGATGAAAAACTGTTTTTT. This sequence encodes CASSYSGRLDEKLFF.

Only a few counts were recorded for this clonotype. This sequence joins TRBV7-2 and TRBJ1-3, with D hard to call. Germline-derived CDR1 and CDR2 are SGHTA and FQGNSA. The V end was cut by 5 bases, the J end by 0 bases, with 11 bases between. This CDR3 contains 15 residues. CDR3 sequence (DNA): TGTGCCAGCAGCCCCGTAATACGCTCTGGAAACACCATATATTTT. Translating gives CASSPVIRSGNTIYF.

V is TRBV20-1 and J is TRBJ1-4; 10 positions match TRBD1. Per the germline V gene, CDR1 is DFQATT and CDR2 is SNEGSKA (reference sequence). V lost 5 bases to trimming and J lost 8 bases; unmatched junction nucleotides: 5. The CDR3 has 13 amino acids. Here the CDR3 reads CSALGQGGEKLFF. The DNA for the CDR3 is TGCAGTGCTCTCGGACAGGGGGGGGAAAAACTGTTTTTT.

This clonotype has only a few counts. The CDR3 coding sequence is TGCGCCAGCAGCCAAGCTCAAGCACCAAGGCGGGATACGCAGTATTTT. Its translation: CASSQAQAPRRDTQYF. The rearrangement uses TRBV4-3 and TRBJ2-3, with D uncertain. The CDR3 is made up of 16 amino acids. V was pared by 1 base and J by 6 bases, with 17 bases between. From germline, CDR1 is LGHNA and CDR2 YSLEER.

This clonotype was seen a few times. The chain is built from TRBV25-1 and TRBJ1-6; 11 nucleotides agree with TRBD1. Trimming removed 6 bases from V and 9 bases from J; junction bases left unmatched: 7. Germline loops: CDR1 MGHDK, CDR2 SYGVNS. The CDR3 has 15 amino acids. The CDR3 spells CASRQDRGLSSPLHF. The CDR3 nucleotides read TGTGCCAGCAGACAGGACAGGGGGCTGAGTTCACCCCTCCACTTT.

This clonotype turned up a few times. The chain employs TRBV6-7 and TRBJ1-3; 10 bases are shared with TRBD1. TRBV6-7 is reported as an ORF; its role is uncertain. This CDR3 spans 17 amino acids. V was pared by 7 bases and J by 2 bases, with 11 bases of the junction left unmatched. CDR3 sequence (DNA): TGTGCCAGCACTCCGGGACAGGGGCGGACTACTGGAAACACCATATATTTT. This sequence encodes CASTPGQGRTTGNTIYF.

This clonotype has more than one count but fewer than ten. V usage is TRBV4-2 and J usage is TRBJ2-4, with D possibly matching TRBD2 (5 bases). Germline V gene sequence: CDR1 LGHNA, CDR2 YNFKEQ. This CDR3 region has 13 residues. V was cut by 4 bases and J by 8 bases, with 12 bases left in between. The CDR3 sequence: CASSRKGVDIQYF. The CDR3 coding sequence is TGTGCCAGCAGCCGGAAGGGAGTAGACATTCAGTACTTC.

J is TRBJ2-7 and V is TRBV23-1; maybe TRBD1 (5 bases). TRBV23-1 is assigned to the ORF class and has an uncertain function. The V and J ends lost 0 bases and 2 bases respectively, with 14 bases between them. The CDR3 is 16 amino acids. CDR3 sequence reads: CASSQSRQGIPYEQYV. The CDR3 DNA reads TGCGCCAGCAGTCAATCTCGGCAGGGAATCCCCTACGAGCAGTACGTC.

In the case of this clonotype: The conserved final phenylalanine or tryptophan is absent from the CDR3, which likely points to a read error. CDR3 coding DNA: TGCGCCAGCAGCTTGGAAAAGGGCCATAATTCACCCCTCCACATT. It specifies CASSLEKGHNSPLHI. V gene TRBV5-1 combines with J gene TRBJ1-6; D is ambiguous. The CDR3 length is 15 residues. V lost 0 bases to trimming and J lost 5 bases, with 9 bases between them. Per the germline V gene, CDR1 is SGHRS and CDR2 is YFSETQ.